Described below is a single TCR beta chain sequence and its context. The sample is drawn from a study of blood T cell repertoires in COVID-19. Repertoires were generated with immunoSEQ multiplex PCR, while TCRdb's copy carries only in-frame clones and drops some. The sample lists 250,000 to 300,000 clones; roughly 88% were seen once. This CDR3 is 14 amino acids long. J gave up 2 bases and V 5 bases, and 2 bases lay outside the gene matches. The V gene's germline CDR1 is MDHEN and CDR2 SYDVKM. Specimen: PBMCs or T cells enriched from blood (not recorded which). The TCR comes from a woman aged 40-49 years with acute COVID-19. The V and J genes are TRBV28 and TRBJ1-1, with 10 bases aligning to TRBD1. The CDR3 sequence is CASSRDRGNTEAFF. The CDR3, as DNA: TGTGCCAGCAGTCGGGACAGGGGCAACACTGAAGCTTTCTTT.